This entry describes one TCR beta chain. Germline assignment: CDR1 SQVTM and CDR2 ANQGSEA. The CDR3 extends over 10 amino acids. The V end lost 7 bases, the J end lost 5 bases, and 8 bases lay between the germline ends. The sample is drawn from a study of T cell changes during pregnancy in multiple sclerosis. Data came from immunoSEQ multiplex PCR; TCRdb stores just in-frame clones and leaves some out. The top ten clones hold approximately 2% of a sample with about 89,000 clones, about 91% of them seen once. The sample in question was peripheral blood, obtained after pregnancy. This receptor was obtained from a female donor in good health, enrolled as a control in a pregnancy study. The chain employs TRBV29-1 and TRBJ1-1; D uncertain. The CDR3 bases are TGCAGCGACTCCCGGACTGAAGCTTTCTTT. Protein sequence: CSDSRTEAFF.